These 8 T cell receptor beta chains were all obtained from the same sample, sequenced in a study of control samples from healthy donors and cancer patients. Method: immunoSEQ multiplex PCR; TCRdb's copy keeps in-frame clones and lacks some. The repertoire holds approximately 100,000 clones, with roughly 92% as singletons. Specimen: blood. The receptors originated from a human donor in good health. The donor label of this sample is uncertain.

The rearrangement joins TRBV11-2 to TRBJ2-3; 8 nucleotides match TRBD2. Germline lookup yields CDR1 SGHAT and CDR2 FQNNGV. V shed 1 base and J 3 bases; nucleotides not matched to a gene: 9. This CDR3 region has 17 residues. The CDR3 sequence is CASSLAGGGFGTDTQYF. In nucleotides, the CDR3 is TGTGCCAGCAGCTTAGCGGGAGGGGGATTTGGGACAGATACGCAGTATTTT.

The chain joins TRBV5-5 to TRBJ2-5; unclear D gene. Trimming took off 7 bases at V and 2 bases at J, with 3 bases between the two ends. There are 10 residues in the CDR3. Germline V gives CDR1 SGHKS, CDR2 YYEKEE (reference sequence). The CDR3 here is CASQQETQYF. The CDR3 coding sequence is TGTGCCAGCCAACAAGAGACCCAGTACTTC.

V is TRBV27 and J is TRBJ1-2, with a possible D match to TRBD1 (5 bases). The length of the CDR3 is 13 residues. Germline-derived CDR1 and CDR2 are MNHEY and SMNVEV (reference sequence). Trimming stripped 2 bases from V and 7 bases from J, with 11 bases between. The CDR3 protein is CASSLQGGTGYTF. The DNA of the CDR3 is TGTGCCAGCAGTTTACAGGGAGGGACTGGCTACACCTTC.

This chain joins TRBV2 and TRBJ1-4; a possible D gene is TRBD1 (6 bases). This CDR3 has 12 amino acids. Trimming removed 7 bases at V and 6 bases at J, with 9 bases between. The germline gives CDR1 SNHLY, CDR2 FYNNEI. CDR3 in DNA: TGTGCCAGCAACAGGGAGGATGAAAAACTGTTTTTT. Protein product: CASNREDEKLFF.

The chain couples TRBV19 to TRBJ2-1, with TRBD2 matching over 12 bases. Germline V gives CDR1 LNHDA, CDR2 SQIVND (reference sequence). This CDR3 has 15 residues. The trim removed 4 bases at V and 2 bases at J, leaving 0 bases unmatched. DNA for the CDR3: TGTGCCAGTAGTACTAGCGGGGGGGCCTACAATGAGCAGTTCTTC. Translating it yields CASSTSGGAYNEQFF.

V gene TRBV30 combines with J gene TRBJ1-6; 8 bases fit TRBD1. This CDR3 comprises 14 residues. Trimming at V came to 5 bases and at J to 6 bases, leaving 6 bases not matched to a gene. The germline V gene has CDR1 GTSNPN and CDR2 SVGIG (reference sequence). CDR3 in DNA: TGTGCCTGGGGCAGGGGGCAATTTAATTCACCCCTCCACTTT. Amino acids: CAWGRGQFNSPLHF.

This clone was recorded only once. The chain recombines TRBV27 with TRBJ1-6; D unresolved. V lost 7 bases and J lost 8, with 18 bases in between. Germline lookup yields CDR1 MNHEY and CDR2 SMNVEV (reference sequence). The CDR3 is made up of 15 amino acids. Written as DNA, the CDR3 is TGTGCCAGCACCTTCTCACTTCGCTCCTATTCACCCCTCCACTTT. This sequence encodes CASTFSLRSYSPLHF.

CDR3 in amino acids: CASSFGPTDTQYF. The CDR3 nucleotides read TGCGCCAGCAGCTTTGGACCCACAGATACGCAGTATTTT. The chain joins TRBV5-1 to TRBJ2-3; D gene ambiguous. V gave up 2 bases and J gave up 2 bases, with 6 bases separating them. This CDR3 has 13 residues. Germline V gives CDR1 SGHRS, CDR2 YFSETQ. The full variable domain, rest sourced from reference TRBV5-1 and TRBJ2-3, is KAGVTQTPRYLIKTRGQQVTLSCSPISGHRSVSWYQQTPGQGLQFLFEYFSETQRNKGNFPGRFSGRQFSNSRSEMNVSTLELGDSALYLCASSFGPTDTQYFGPGTRLTVL.